Listed below are T cell receptor beta chains from one sample, sequenced in a study of T cells in Graves' hyperthyroidism and ophthalmopathy. One entry per CDR3 protein, called by TCRdb with MiXCR from the multiplex PCR reads. Of over 450,000 distinct CDR3 sequences in the sample, approximately 15% are singletons; the top ten hold roughly 17%. The sequencing input was blood. Receptor source: a woman aged 18-29 years with Graves' hyperthyroidism. Both conserved end residues are part of each CDR3. Each record gives: J gene, D gene, V gene, clone size, CDR3 DNA, CDR3 protein. The D gene is left open where the match is weak. Size tells how often a clone was seen (once, few, many) or the class of an expanded clone, and some rows leave it out.

>TRBJ2-7|TRBD2|TRBV7-9|many
TGTGCCAGCAGCTTTAGACTAGCGGGAGGGCCGAGCGAGCAGTACTTC
CASSFRLAGGPSEQYF
>TRBJ2-2|TRBD2|TRBV3-1|few
TGTGCCAGCAGCCAAGATTATGGACGACTAGCAACCGGGGAGCTGTTTTTT
CASSQDYGRLATGELFF
>TRBJ2-3|TRBD1|TRBV5-1|many
TGCGCCAGCGGTCCGGGGGGACAGGGGACAGATACGCAGTATTTT
CASGPGGQGTDTQYF
>TRBJ1-1|-|TRBV20-1|few
TGCAGTGCTGAGGTGGGGGAAAACACTGAAGCTTTCTTT
CSAEVGENTEAFF
>TRBJ1-4|TRBD1|TRBV5-1|-
TGCGCCAGCAGCTTGGACAGGGGTGATGAAGAACTGTTTTTT
CASSLDRGDEELFF
>TRBJ2-5|TRBD1|TRBV19|-
TGTGCCAGTAGTGCACAGGGGCGGCACGGAGAGACCCAGTACTTC
CASSAQGRHGETQYF
>TRBJ1-1|-|TRBV28|many
TGTGCCAGCAGTCACCGGCACGGGAAAAGAAACACTGAAGCTTTCTTT
CASSHRHGKRNTEAFF
>TRBJ1-4|-|TRBV18|few
TGTGCCAGCTCCCCATCCCCGGAGCTTGAAACTAATGAAAAACTGTTTTTT
CASSPSPELETNEKLFF
>TRBJ1-4|TRBD1|TRBV12-3/TRBV12-4|-
TGTGCCAGCAGTCCGACAGGGGGAGAACTGTTTTTT
CASSPTGGELFF
>TRBJ2-7|-|TRBV6-1|-
TGTGCCAGCGGTATACAGGACCCCAGGTCCTACGAGCAGTACTTC
CASGIQDPRSYEQYF
>TRBJ2-7|TRBD1|TRBV11-2|many
TGTGCCAGCAGCCCCGCGGCGACAGGGGTTAGCGACGAGCAGTACTTC
CASSPAATGVSDEQYF
>TRBJ1-1|-|TRBV19|many
TGTGCCAGTAGTCCCTACGGAGCGGGGGAGACTGAAGCTTTCTTT
CASSPYGAGETEAFF
>TRBJ1-1|-|TRBV5-1|few
TGCGCCAGCAGCTTGGCCGGGGGGATGAACACTGAAGCTTTCTTT
CASSLAGGMNTEAFF
>TRBJ2-5|-|TRBV19|few
TGTGCCAGTGTAGGCAATAAAGAGACCCAGTACTTC
CASVGNKETQYF
>TRBJ1-1|TRBD1|TRBV12-3/TRBV12-4|many
TGTGCCAGCAGTCCGGACAGGGCGATGGCTGAAGCTTTCTTT
CASSPDRAMAEAFF
>TRBJ1-1|TRBD1|TRBV7-9|-
TGTGCCAGCAGCCCGTGGACAGGTAGTTCCGCTTTCTTT
CASSPWTGSSAFF
>TRBJ2-1|TRBD2|TRBV25-1|-
TGTGCCAGCAGTGAATATGGTCAGGGACTAGCGGGACTAAATGAGCAGTTCTTC
CASSEYGQGLAGLNEQFF
>TRBJ1-1|-|TRBV29-1|-
TGCAGCGTCTCCCGACAGGAGAACACTGAAGCTTTCTTT
CSVSRQENTEAFF
>TRBJ1-2|TRBD1|TRBV20-1|many
TGCAGTGCTAGAGGGGCCGGGACAGGGGAGGGGGGCTACACCTTC
CSARGAGTGEGGYTF
>TRBJ2-7|-|TRBV9|-
TGTGCCAGCAGCGTAGCCCCCCGGGGTGACTCCTACGAGCAGTACTTC
CASSVAPRGDSYEQYF
>TRBJ1-2|TRBD1|TRBV27|many
TGTGCCAGCAGTTTCGGACAGGGGGCATCTGGCTACACCTTC
CASSFGQGASGYTF
>TRBJ1-2|-|TRBV9|many
TGTGCCAGCAGCGTAGGCGGAGTACTTAGAGCTAACTATGGCTACACCTTC
CASSVGGVLRANYGYTF
>TRBJ2-1|TRBD2|TRBV11-3|few
TGTGCCAGCAGCTCCGGACTAGCCAATGAGCAGTTCTTC
CASSSGLANEQFF
>TRBJ2-1|-|TRBV5-6|few
TGTGCCAGCAGATCCCCTGTAGGCGCGCTCTACAATGAGCAGTTCTTC
CASRSPVGALYNEQFF
>TRBJ1-2|TRBD1|TRBV6-1|many
TGTGCCAGCAGTGAAGAAAAGACAGGGATCTATGGCTACACCTTC
CASSEEKTGIYGYTF